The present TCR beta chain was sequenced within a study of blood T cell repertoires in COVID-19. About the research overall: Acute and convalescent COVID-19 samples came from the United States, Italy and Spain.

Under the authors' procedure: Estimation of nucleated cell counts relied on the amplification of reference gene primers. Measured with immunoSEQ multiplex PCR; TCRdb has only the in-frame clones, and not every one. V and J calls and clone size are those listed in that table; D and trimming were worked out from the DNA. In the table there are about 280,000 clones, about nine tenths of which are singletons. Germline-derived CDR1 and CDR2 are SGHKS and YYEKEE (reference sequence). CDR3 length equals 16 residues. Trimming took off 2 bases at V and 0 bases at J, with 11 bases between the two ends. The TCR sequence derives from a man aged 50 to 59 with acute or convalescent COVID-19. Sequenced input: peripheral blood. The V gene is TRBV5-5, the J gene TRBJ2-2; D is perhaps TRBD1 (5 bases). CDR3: CASSLTPGPNTGELFF. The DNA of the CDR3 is TGTGCCAGCAGCTTAACGCCAGGGCCGAACACCGGGGAGCTGTTTTTT.